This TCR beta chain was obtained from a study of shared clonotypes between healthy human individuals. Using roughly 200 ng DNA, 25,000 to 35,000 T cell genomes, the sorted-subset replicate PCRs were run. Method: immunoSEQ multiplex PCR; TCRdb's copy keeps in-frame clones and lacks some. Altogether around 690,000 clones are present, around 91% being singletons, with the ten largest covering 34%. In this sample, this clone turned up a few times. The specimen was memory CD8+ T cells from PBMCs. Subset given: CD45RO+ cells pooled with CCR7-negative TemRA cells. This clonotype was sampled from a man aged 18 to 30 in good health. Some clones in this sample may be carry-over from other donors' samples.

The CDR3 is CASSLLRNTEAFF. CDR3 coding DNA: TGTGCCAGCAGCCTACTGCGAAACACTGAAGCTTTCTTT. The chain joins TRBV11-2 to TRBJ1-1; D unclear. This CDR3 has 13 amino acids. The V end lost 5 bases, the J end lost 2 bases, and 9 bases lay between the germline ends. Per the germline V gene, CDR1 is SGHAT and CDR2 is FQNNGV.